Listed below are T cell receptor beta chains from one sample, sequenced in a study of radiotherapy plus CTLA-4 blockade in lung cancer. TCRdb's table, derived via immunoSEQ multiplex PCR, lists solely in-frame clones and lacks some. Counted here are about 66,000 clones, approximately 82% occurring once; the ten biggest clones make up about 4.2%. The specimen comprised peripheral blood, sampled from a patient treated with radiotherapy plus ipilimumab. All receptors derive from a human donor with non-small cell lung cancer who had a partial response to radiotherapy plus ipilimumab. CDR3s include the opening cysteine and the closing phenylalanine or tryptophan. D genes are given only for firm matches. The size field is filled for only some rows; it gives once, few, many or a size class.

J: TRBJ2-3
D: -
size: -
V: TRBV7-2
DNA: TGTGCCAGCAGCTTTACTATACTATTCACAGATACGCAGTATTTT
CDR3: CASSFTILFTDTQYF

J: TRBJ1-2
D: TRBD1
size: -
V: TRBV5-1
DNA: TGCGCCAGCAGCTTGACAGGGGAACTCTATGGCTACACCTTC
CDR3: CASSLTGELYGYTF

J: TRBJ2-1
D: -
size: -
V: TRBV27
DNA: TGTGCCAGCACCTACGGACTAGGGGGCAATGAGCAGTTCTTC
CDR3: CASTYGLGGNEQFF

J: TRBJ2-5
D: -
size: -
V: TRBV6-1
DNA: TGTGCCAGCAGTGATCAGGGATCTCCCGCGGAAGAGACCCAGTACTTC
CDR3: CASSDQGSPAEETQYF

J: TRBJ2-1
D: -
size: -
V: TRBV4-1
DNA: TGCGCCAGCAGCCAAGAATTGCGGGGGCCGTACAATGAGCAGTTCTTC
CDR3: CASSQELRGPYNEQFF

J: TRBJ2-1
D: -
size: few
V: TRBV11-2
DNA: TGTGCCAGCAGCTGGCCCGGCGGGGATGAGCAGTTCTTC
CDR3: CASSWPGGDEQFF

J: TRBJ1-5
D: -
size: once
V: TRBV29-1
DNA: TGCAGCGTTCTGGGACAAGCCAATCAGCCCCAGCATTTT
CDR3: CSVLGQANQPQHF

J: TRBJ1-5
D: -
size: -
V: TRBV5-1
DNA: TGCGCCAGCAGCTTGGGGACAAGCGCCAATCAGCCCCAGCATTTT
CDR3: CASSLGTSANQPQHF

J: TRBJ2-7
D: -
size: -
V: TRBV19
DNA: TGTGCCAGTAGTATCCGGGGGAGCTCCTACGAGCAGTACTTC
CDR3: CASSIRGSSYEQYF

J: TRBJ1-2
D: TRBD1
size: -
V: TRBV29-1
DNA: TGCAGCGTTCGTCCCGGGACAGGATTCTATGGCTACACCTTC
CDR3: CSVRPGTGFYGYTF

J: TRBJ1-3
D: TRBD1
size: few
V: TRBV6-1
DNA: TGTGCCAGCAGTGACCCGACAGGGGGCTCTGGAAACACCATATATTTT
CDR3: CASSDPTGGSGNTIYF

J: TRBJ2-7
D: TRBD1
size: -
V: TRBV10-3
DNA: TGTGCCATAGCCGGGACAGAAGATTACGAGCAGTACTTC
CDR3: CAIAGTEDYEQYF

J: TRBJ2-6
D: -
size: -
V: TRBV7-9
DNA: TGTGCCAGCAGTTTCCGGGGGGCCAACGTCCTGACTTTC
CDR3: CASSFRGANVLTF

J: TRBJ2-3
D: -
size: -
V: TRBV10-1
DNA: TGCGCCATCCAAAGGGGAGGTAGCACAGATACGCAGTATTTT
CDR3: CAIQRGGSTDTQYF

J: TRBJ2-5
D: TRBD1
size: -
V: TRBV5-1
DNA: TGCGCCAGCAGCTGGGGGGCCGGGACAGGGGGAGAGACCCAGTACTTC
CDR3: CASSWGAGTGGETQYF

J: TRBJ2-7
D: -
size: -
V: TRBV5-4
DNA: TGTGCCAGCAGCTTGGGGGGACAAGCAGGTGAGCAGTACTTC
CDR3: CASSLGGQAGEQYF

J: TRBJ1-1
D: -
size: -
V: TRBV5-1
DNA: TGCGCCAGCAGCTTGACAGGTTCTAATGAAGCTTTCTTT
CDR3: CASSLTGSNEAFF

J: TRBJ2-1
D: TRBD2
size: -
V: TRBV5-1
DNA: TGCGCCAGCAGCCCGGGGACTAGCGGGGGGTACAATGAGCAGTTCTTC
CDR3: CASSPGTSGGYNEQFF

J: TRBJ1-6
D: -
size: -
V: TRBV7-3
DNA: TGTGCCAGCAGCTTAAATCCGTATTCACCCCTCCACTTT
CDR3: CASSLNPYSPLHF

J: TRBJ2-7
D: TRBD2
size: -
V: TRBV19
DNA: TGTGCCAGTAGTGCCACCCTGGGGCGGGGGACTACCTACGAGCAGTACTTC
CDR3: CASSATLGRGTTYEQYF

J: TRBJ1-4
D: TRBD1
size: -
V: TRBV27
DNA: TGTGCCAGCCGAAAGACCGGGACAGGGGGTACGAGGGCAACTAATGAAAAACTGTTTTTT
CDR3: CASRKTGTGGTRATNEKLFF

J: TRBJ2-3
D: -
size: -
V: TRBV28
DNA: TGTGCCAGCAGTTTAAGCCCAGGCGGGATAGATACGCAGTATTTT
CDR3: CASSLSPGGIDTQYF

J: TRBJ2-5
D: TRBD2
size: -
V: TRBV6-1
DNA: TGTGCCAGCAGTGAGGGGGGGACGGCTTCGAGGGAGCAGTACTTC
CDR3: CASSEGGTASREQYF

J: TRBJ2-7
D: TRBD2
size: -
V: TRBV19
DNA: TGTGCCAGTAGTCGGGGCCGGACACCGGGGGGGGAGCAGTACTTC
CDR3: CASSRGRTPGGEQYF

J: TRBJ2-3
D: -
size: -
V: TRBV28
DNA: TGTGCCAGCAGTCCACCCCGGGACTCTTATACGCAGTATTTT
CDR3: CASSPPRDSYTQYF

J: TRBJ2-2
D: TRBD1
size: few
V: TRBV7-8
DNA: TGTGCCAGCAGCTTGACCGAACAGGGGACCGGGGAGCTGTTTTTT
CDR3: CASSLTEQGTGELFF

J: TRBJ1-1
D: TRBD1
size: once
V: TRBV15
DNA: TGTGCCACCAGCAGGGGGAGACGACAGGGGAACACTGAAGCTTTCTTT
CDR3: CATSRGRRQGNTEAFF

J: TRBJ1-4
D: -
size: once
V: TRBV18
DNA: TGTGCCAGCTCACCGGGGGGGCGCAGTAATGAAAAACTGTTTTTT
CDR3: CASSPGGRSNEKLFF

J: TRBJ1-2
D: -
size: -
V: TRBV9
DNA: TGTGCCAGCAGCGGGGGGGTAGCTACTAACTATGGCTACACCTTC
CDR3: CASSGGVATNYGYTF

J: TRBJ1-4
D: -
size: -
V: TRBV25-1
DNA: TGTGCCAGCAGTCCCGGGACTTATAATGAAAAACTGTTTTTT
CDR3: CASSPGTYNEKLFF

J: TRBJ2-3
D: TRBD1
size: -
V: TRBV28
DNA: TGTGCCAGCAGTTTGGGGGGACAGGGATTGAATACGCAGTATTTT
CDR3: CASSLGGQGLNTQYF

J: TRBJ1-5
D: -
size: -
V: TRBV27
DNA: TGTGCCAGCAGGGGGCCGAATCAGCCCCAGCATTTT
CDR3: CASRGPNQPQHF

J: TRBJ1-1
D: TRBD1
size: -
V: TRBV28
DNA: TGTGCCAGCAGGCCAGGACAGGGCCGGAACACTGAAGCTTTCTTT
CDR3: CASRPGQGRNTEAFF

J: TRBJ1-6
D: -
size: -
V: TRBV10-3
DNA: TGTGCCATCAGAGGGACATCCCCAGATTCACCCCTCCACTTT
CDR3: CAIRGTSPDSPLHF

J: TRBJ2-7
D: -
size: -
V: TRBV20-1
DNA: TGCAGTGCTAGGGACTACCCCGAGCAGTACTTC
CDR3: CSARDYPEQYF

J: TRBJ2-6
D: TRBD2
size: once
V: TRBV9
DNA: TGTGCCAGCAGCCCGGGGGGCTCTGGGGCCAACGTCCTGACTTTC
CDR3: CASSPGGSGANVLTF

J: TRBJ2-7
D: TRBD1
size: -
V: TRBV28
DNA: TGTGCCAGCAGTTTTACAGGGGGCTACGAGCAGTACTTC
CDR3: CASSFTGGYEQYF

J: TRBJ2-6
D: -
size: -
V: TRBV5-1
DNA: TGCGCCAGCAGCTTGGAAAAGGGGGGGGGCCCCAACGTCCTGACTTTC
CDR3: CASSLEKGGGPNVLTF

J: TRBJ2-7
D: -
size: few
V: TRBV9
DNA: TGTGCCAGCAGCTTAAGGGACACTACCTCCTACGAGCAGTACTTC
CDR3: CASSLRDTTSYEQYF

J: TRBJ2-7
D: -
size: -
V: TRBV11-2
DNA: TGTGCCAGCAGCCCAGATCTAGTCTCCTACGAGCAGTACTTC
CDR3: CASSPDLVSYEQYF

J: TRBJ1-4
D: TRBD1
size: -
V: TRBV6-5
DNA: TGTGCCAGCAGTAAGGGAGACAGGGCTAATGAAAAACTGTTTTTT
CDR3: CASSKGDRANEKLFF

J: TRBJ2-5
D: -
size: -
V: TRBV11-2
DNA: TGTGCCAGCAGCTGGGGGCTCAAAGAGACCCAGTACTTC
CDR3: CASSWGLKETQYF

J: TRBJ2-7
D: TRBD2
size: few
V: TRBV5-8
DNA: TGTGCCAGCAGTCCCGGGACTAGCGTGGACTACGAGCAGTACTTC
CDR3: CASSPGTSVDYEQYF

J: TRBJ2-7
D: -
size: -
V: TRBV14
DNA: TGTGCCAGCAGCCAAGAACGCGGATTCCCACCTTACGAGCAGTACTTC
CDR3: CASSQERGFPPYEQYF

J: TRBJ1-1
D: -
size: -
V: TRBV6-5
DNA: TGTGCCAGCTCCGATGGGACATTAAACACTGAAGCTTTCTTT
CDR3: CASSDGTLNTEAFF

J: TRBJ2-1
D: TRBD2
size: -
V: TRBV28
DNA: TGTGCCAGTTGGGTAGCGGGAGAAGAGTTCAATGAGCAGTTCTTC
CDR3: CASWVAGEEFNEQFF

J: TRBJ2-7
D: TRBD2
size: -
V: TRBV5-1
DNA: TGCGCCAGCAGCTTTGGCGCGGGAGGGTACGAGCAGTACTTC
CDR3: CASSFGAGGYEQYF

J: TRBJ2-5
D: TRBD1
size: -
V: TRBV27
DNA: TGTGCCAGCAGAGGACAGGGGTTTGGAGAGACCCAGTACTTC
CDR3: CASRGQGFGETQYF

J: TRBJ2-2
D: -
size: -
V: TRBV15
DNA: TGTGCCACCAGCGGCGCGGGGGCCCAGCCCATGAACACCGGGGAGCTGTTTTTT
CDR3: CATSGAGAQPMNTGELFF

J: TRBJ1-2
D: TRBD1
size: -
V: TRBV27
DNA: TGTGCCAGCAGACAAGCCGGGACAGGGATATATGGCTACACCTTC
CDR3: CASRQAGTGIYGYTF

J: TRBJ2-3
D: -
size: -
V: TRBV10-3
DNA: TGTGCCATCAGTGATACTAGGGCCACAGATACGCAGTATTTT
CDR3: CAISDTRATDTQYF

J: TRBJ2-5
D: -
size: -
V: TRBV5-1
DNA: TGCGCCAGCAGCCCGGACGGAGGATATGGTGAGCAGTACTTC
CDR3: CASSPDGGYGEQYF

J: TRBJ2-7
D: -
size: -
V: TRBV12-2
DNA: TGTGCAAGTCGCCAGGGGTCCTCCTACGAGCAGTACTTC
CDR3: CASRQGSSYEQYF